This T cell receptor beta chain came from a study of cytomegalovirus exposure and HLA in healthy donors. About the research overall: A subsequent analysis stated that the 100 to 150 validation repertoires were run on the same platform as the roughly 670 first-cohort repertoires.

The data were produced by immunoSEQ multiplex PCR, yet TCRdb's version contains in-frame clones alone and is incomplete. The data show around 130,000 clones, about 85% seen once. An approximately 130-subject validation cohort, separate from the 666-subject first cohort, supplied the donors. Notes on this clone: What it binds is unknown.

Findings and caveats of the study: The investigators catalogued 180 or so TCR beta chains as cytomegalovirus-associated. Subsequent analysis found a tendency for first-cohort TCR clusters to co-occur within the 110 or so validation repertoires.

V gave up 4 bases and J gave up 3 bases; unmatched junction bases: 11. Germline values: CDR1 SGHNT, CDR2 YYREEE (reference sequence). The CDR3 is 16 residues long. This receptor was obtained from a woman in her twenties or thirties in good health and CMV-seronegative. This sequence joins TRBV5-4 and TRBJ2-7; 9 nucleotides match TRBD2. The sample comprised PBMCs. CDR3 nucleotide sequence: TGTGCCAGCAGCCACCGTGAAGCGGGGGGTGGCTACGAGCAGTACTTC. This codes for CASSHREAGGGYEQYF.